These 31 T cell receptor beta chains were all obtained from the same sample, sequenced in a study of T cells after somatic rescue of genetic block. Assay: immunoSEQ multiplex PCR; the TCRdb copy retains only in-frame clones and omits some. The top ten clones hold around 1.6% of a sample with about 88,000 clones, around 90% of them seen once. The sequencing sample was made of peripheral blood mononuclear cells (PBMCs). These receptors all stem from a woman aged 18-35 years.

The CDR3 loop is CASSTGTGISYEQYF. Written as DNA, the CDR3 is TGCGCCAGCAGCACTGGGACGGGGATCTCCTACGAGCAGTACTTC. This chain joins TRBV5-1 and TRBJ2-7; D could derive from TRBD1 or TRBD2 (5 bases each). The germline V gene encodes CDR1 SGHRS and CDR2 YFSETQ. This CDR3 contains 15 residues. Trimming took off 4 bases at V and 0 bases at J, with 14 bases between the two ends.

The V call is TRBV21-1, the J call TRBJ2-7; the table names TRBD2, a call not compared with the DNA. TRBV21-1 is described as a pseudogene. The CDR3 covers 21 residues. In DNA form, the CDR3 reads TGTGCCAGCAGCAACGCTGGAATGACAGGCCTGAGCGGGGGGCCGACGTACGAGCAGTACTTC. Translated, it gives CASSNAGMTGLSGGPTYEQYF.

The chain couples TRBV9 to TRBJ1-1; D gene ambiguous. The CDR3 contains 13 residues. Deletions cut 3 bases from V and 4 bases from J, with 10 bases between. The V gene's germline CDR1 is SGDLS and CDR2 YYNGEE. In DNA form, the CDR3 reads TGTGCCAGCAGCGCCCAGGCCCGCACTGAAGCTTTCTTT. Residues: CASSAQARTEAFF.

The chain recombines TRBV19 with TRBJ2-3, with D possibly matching TRBD2 (6 bases). V dropped 6 bases and J dropped 1 base, with 8 bases sitting between them. CDR1 is LNHDA, CDR2 SQIVND, per germline (reference sequence). The CDR3 consists of 13 residues. The CDR3 here is CASRERGTDTQYF. As DNA, the CDR3 is TGTGCCAGTAGAGAGCGGGGCACAGATACGCAGTATTTT.

This chain connects TRBV6-6 to TRBJ2-7; D not certain. V was cut by 1 base and J by 7 bases, with 11 bases left in between. Germline assignment: CDR1 MNHNY and CDR2 SVGAGI (reference sequence). This CDR3 has 13 residues. CDR3 amino acids: CASSYWALGEQYF. CDR3 nucleotide sequence: TGTGCCAGCAGTTACTGGGCTCTGGGAGAGCAGTACTTC.

Points on this clone: At one end, the junction sequence differs from germline, possibly due to a read error. The genes are TRBV14 and TRBJ2-7; 9 nucleotides match TRBD2. The V gene's germline CDR1 is SGHDN and CDR2 FVKESK. CDR3 size: 12 residues. CDR3 nucleotide sequence: TGTGCCAGCAGCAGTACTAGCGGGCTACGACGATTC. Residues: CASSSTSGLRRF.

By sample share, this clone is medium-sized. CDR3 region: CASSTGREGNEQFF. The CDR3 DNA reads TGTGCCAGTAGTACCGGACGCGAAGGGAATGAGCAGTTCTTC. The chain has TRBV19 and TRBJ2-1, with no clear D. Per the germline V gene, CDR1 is LNHDA and CDR2 is SQIVND (reference sequence). Trimming shortened V by 4 bases and J by 7 bases, and 14 bases separated the two germline ends. The CDR3 is 14 amino acids.

This chain links TRBV29-1 with TRBJ2-1, with 9 bases identical to TRBD2. CDR1 is SQVTM and CDR2 is ANQGSEA in the germline V gene. V shed 7 bases, J shed 5 bases, and the junction held 12 bases outside the gene matches. The CDR3 sequence is 15 residues long. The CDR3 protein is CSAERAVAGDNEQFF. DNA for the CDR3: TGCAGCGCCGAGAGGGCGGTAGCGGGGGACAATGAGCAGTTCTTC.

V is TRBV27 and J is TRBJ1-1, with 7 bases fitting TRBD1. The CDR3 is 17 amino acids. CDR1 MNHEY and CDR2 SMNVEV come from the germline V gene (reference sequence). The ends lost 1 base at V and 4 bases at J; junction bases unmatched: 12. CDR3 nucleotides: TGTGCCAGCAGTTTATTAGGGGGCAATGGAGAAAGCACTGAAGCTTTCTTT. It is translated as CASSLLGGNGESTEAFF.

This rearrangement joins TRBV2 to TRBJ2-7, with a possible D match to TRBD1 (5 bases). The CDR3 loop spans 12 amino acids. V was shortened by 2 bases and J by 4 bases, with 6 bases between the two germline ends. From germline, CDR1 is SNHLY and CDR2 FYNNEI. The CDR3 region has the DNA TGTGCCAGCAGTGAAAAGGGGTACGAGCAGTACTTC. Protein sequence: CASSEKGYEQYF. The variable domain in full, completed from reference TRBV2 and TRBJ2-7, reads EPEVTQTPSHQVTQMGQEVILRCVPISNHLYFYWYRQILGQKVEFLVSFYNNEISEKSEIFDDQFSVERPDGSNFTLKIRSTKLEDSAMYFCASSEKGYEQYFGPGTRLTVT.

This clone was seen only a few times. This sequence joins TRBV30 and TRBJ1-5; no firm D call. V was clipped by 5 bases and J by 3 bases, with 11 bases between them. This CDR3 region has 13 residues. Per germline, CDR1 GTSNPN and CDR2 SVGIG (reference sequence). The DNA for the CDR3 is TGTGCCTGGGGACCCCAAGACAATCAGCCCCAGCATTTT. Its protein product is CAWGPQDNQPQHF.

V gene TRBV30 combines with J gene TRBJ1-3; the D is unclear. The CDR3 runs to 13 residues. V gave up 7 bases and J gave up 0 bases, with 10 bases separating them. CDR1 is GTSNPN, CDR2 SVGIG, per germline (reference sequence). The CDR3 protein is CAYPRGSGNTIYF. The CDR3 bases are TGTGCCTATCCCCGAGGCTCTGGAAACACCATATATTTT.

V usage is TRBV28 and J usage is TRBJ2-2, with TRBD1 matching over 7 bases. After removal of 5 bases from V and 6 bases from J, the junction contained 6 bases not matched to a gene. Per the germline V gene, CDR1 is MDHEN and CDR2 is SYDVKM. The CDR3 loop spans 14 amino acids. CDR3 sequence: CASSASGGPGELFF. DNA for the CDR3: TGTGCCAGCAGTGCGTCAGGGGGTCCCGGGGAGCTGTTTTTT. Drawing the rest from reference TRBV28 and TRBJ2-2, the complete variable domain is DVKVTQSSRYLVKRTGEKVFLECVQDMDHENMFWYRQDPGLGLRLIYFSYDVKMKEKGDIPEGYSVSREKKERFSLILESASTNQTSMYLCASSASGGPGELFFGEGSRLTVL.

The V and J genes are TRBV28 and TRBJ1-2; 12 bases agree with TRBD1. Germline CDR1 is MDHEN and CDR2 is SYDVKM. This CDR3 region has 17 residues. V lost 5 bases and J lost 0; bases outside the gene matches: 7. CDR3 region: CASSPGGQGAPNYGYTF. Written as DNA, the CDR3 is TGTGCCAGCAGTCCTGGGGGACAGGGGGCGCCTAACTATGGCTACACCTTC.

The CDR3 DNA follows: TGTGCCAGCACCGTGCGAACCGGTACAGATACGCAGTATTTT. This translates into CASTVRTGTDTQYF. The chain couples TRBV27 to TRBJ2-3; unclear D gene. Germline assignment: CDR1 MNHEY and CDR2 SMNVEV (reference sequence). The V gene lost 7 bases and the J gene lost 3 bases, with 14 bases spanning the gap. This CDR3 comprises 14 residues.

The V and J genes are TRBV29-1 and TRBJ2-7; perhaps TRBD2 as D (5 bases). Germline CDR1 and CDR2: SQVTM and ANQGSEA. V lost 4 bases, J lost 3 bases, and 16 bases lay in between. The CDR3 loop spans 14 amino acids. The CDR3 nucleotides are TGCAGCGTTGGATCCCCATACGAGGGCTACGAGCAGTACTTC. The encoded protein is CSVGSPYEGYEQYF.

This chain connects TRBV6-1 to TRBJ2-3; D is possibly TRBD2 (6 bases). The CDR3 has 18 residues. The V gene lost 2 bases and the J gene lost 3 bases, with 21 bases spanning the gap. CDR1 and CDR2 from the germline V gene are MNHNS and SASEGT. CDR3 nucleotides: TGTGCCAGCAGTGAACGAGGGGAGCGGCGAGGAGGGACAGATACGCAGTATTTT. This encodes CASSERGERRGGTDTQYF.

The chain couples TRBV11-3 to TRBJ2-2, with TRBD2 matching over 11 bases. The CDR3 runs to 16 residues. The ends lost 6 bases at V and 0 bases at J; junction bases unmatched: 3. The V gene's germline CDR1 is SGHNT and CDR2 YENEEA. DNA for the CDR3: TGTGCCAGCAGTTCGGGACTAGCGGCGAACACCGGGGAGCTGTTTTTT. It encodes CASSSGLAANTGELFF.

V and J are TRBV30 and TRBJ2-7; D not resolved. The ends were cut back, 4 bases at V and 4 bases at J, with 8 bases in the middle. Germline-derived CDR1 and CDR2 are GTSNPN and SVGIG (reference sequence). CDR3 size: 11 residues. The CDR3 here is CAWTTGYEQYF. The CDR3 nucleotides read TGTGCCTGGACTACCGGGTACGAGCAGTACTTC.

V is TRBV4-2 and J is TRBJ2-3, with 10 bases identical to TRBD1. Unmatched junction bases numbered 3, after V lost 2 bases and J lost 4 bases. Germline V gene data show CDR1 as LGHNA and CDR2 as YNFKEQ. CDR3 size: 15 residues. Here the CDR3 reads CASSQRTGGADTQYF. For the CDR3, the DNA is TGTGCCAGCAGCCAAAGGACAGGGGGTGCAGATACGCAGTATTTT.

The CDR3 is CAWSVESGLAGLRTDTQYF. CDR3 nucleotides: TGTGCCTGGAGTGTAGAGTCCGGACTAGCGGGGCTCCGCACAGATACGCAGTATTTT. This sequence joins TRBV30 and TRBJ2-3, with 12 bases that match TRBD2. There are 19 residues in the CDR3. V was clipped by 0 bases and J by 1 base; unmatched bases: 11. The germline V gene has CDR1 GTSNPN and CDR2 SVGIG (reference sequence).

The rearrangement uses TRBV28 and TRBJ2-2, with TRBD2 identical over 10 bases. This CDR3 contains 15 residues. The trim removed 3 bases at V and 6 bases at J, leaving 4 bases unmatched. Per the germline V gene, CDR1 is MDHEN and CDR2 is SYDVKM. The CDR3 reads CASSLGLAGAGELFF. The DNA of the CDR3 is TGTGCCAGCAGTTTGGGGCTAGCGGGAGCCGGGGAGCTGTTTTTT.

The V and J genes are TRBV28 and TRBJ2-3; 8 bases match TRBD2. The CDR3 runs 15 residues. The ends lost 10 bases at V and 4 bases at J; junction bases unmatched: 13. Per germline, CDR1 MDHEN and CDR2 SYDVKM. CDR3 sequence reads: CAIRQRESVADTQYF. The CDR3, as DNA: TGTGCCATCCGTCAGCGGGAGTCGGTCGCAGATACGCAGTATTTT.

This clone was recorded once. V is TRBV29-1 and J is TRBJ1-2; possible D gene TRBD1, 5 bases. From germline, CDR1 is SQVTM and CDR2 ANQGSEA. This CDR3 has 13 residues. Trimming took 7 bases from V and 8 from J, leaving 20 bases between them. As DNA, the CDR3 is TGCAGCGCCAGCGGGGGTCACGAACGAGGCTACACCTTC. Amino acid sequence: CSASGGHERGYTF.

In the case of this clone: One end of the junction is discordant with germline, which a read error may explain. The chain couples TRBV10-3 to TRBJ2-1; 8 positions match TRBD2. Germline loops: CDR1 ENHRY, CDR2 SYGVKD. This CDR3 contains 15 residues. DNA for the CDR3: TGTGCCATCAGAGATCCGGGAGGGGCCTACAGTGAGCAGTTCTTC. Its protein is CAIRDPGGAYSEQFF.

V gene TRBV30 combines with J gene TRBJ2-1; 8 positions match TRBD2. CDR3 length equals 13 residues. CDR1 and CDR2 (germline): GTSNPN, SVGIG (reference sequence). V shed 2 bases and J 9 bases; nucleotides not matched to a gene: 6. CDR3 loop: CAWSPLAGTEQFF. As DNA, the CDR3 is TGTGCCTGGAGTCCATTAGCGGGAACTGAGCAGTTCTTC.

This sequence joins TRBV29-1 and TRBJ2-5, with 8 bases aligning to TRBD2. The V gene's germline CDR1 is SQVTM and CDR2 ANQGSEA. The junction had 8 bases not matched to a gene; V was cut back by 4 bases and J by 4 bases. This CDR3 contains 14 residues. The DNA for the CDR3 is TGCAGCGTTGCAACAAGCGGGAGCCGAGAGACCCAGTACTTC. This translates into CSVATSGSRETQYF.

The chain carries TRBV27 and TRBJ2-1; either TRBD1 or TRBD2 may fit D (5 bases each). The CDR3 has 14 amino acids. The V and J ends lost 5 bases and 2 bases respectively, with 10 bases between them. Germline loops: CDR1 MNHEY, CDR2 SMNVEV (reference sequence). The CDR3, as DNA: TGTGCCAGCAGTCCGCTGGGGGCCTACAATGAGCAGTTCTTC. Encoded protein: CASSPLGAYNEQFF.

The rearrangement uses TRBV18 and TRBJ1-4; D is undetermined. V was trimmed by 2 bases and J by 0 bases, leaving 13 bases between them. Germline V gives CDR1 KGHSH, CDR2 LQKENI. The CDR3 totals 17 residues. The CDR3 nucleotides read TGTGCCAGCTCACCAAACGCCCCCCGAACAACTAATGAAAAACTGTTTTTT. The encoded protein is CASSPNAPRTTNEKLFF.

This sequence joins TRBV6-4 and TRBJ2-1; TRBD2 agrees at 9 bases. This CDR3 region has 15 residues. Looked up from germline, CDR1 is MRHNA and CDR2 is SNTAGT. The V segment lost 4 bases and the J segment 3 bases; nucleotides outside the gene matches: 4. CDR3 sequence: CASSGLAADYNEQFF. The CDR3 nucleotides read TGTGCCAGCAGTGGACTAGCGGCCGACTACAATGAGCAGTTCTTC.

CDR3 nucleotide sequence: TGTGCCAGCAGCGCCCGGGACAGGCGCACAGATACGCAGTATTTT. This translates into CASSARDRRTDTQYF. The V gene is TRBV7-9, the J gene TRBJ2-3; 8 bases align to TRBD1. CDR3 size: 15 residues. Germline lookup yields CDR1 SEHNR and CDR2 FQNEAQ (reference sequence). The ends lost 5 bases at V and 1 base at J; junction bases unmatched: 5.